This is a list of T cell receptor beta chains from one sample in a study of cytomegalovirus exposure and HLA in healthy donors. Profiling relied on immunoSEQ multiplex PCR, and the TCRdb table lists in-frame clones only, not all of them. The sample comprises approximately 100,000 clones, roughly three quarters of which are singletons, and 11% rests with the top ten. Sequenced sample: PBMCs. These receptor sequences come from a middle-aged man in good health and CMV-seropositive. Each CDR3 is given with its conserved first and last residue. Each record gives: CDR3 length, clone size, D gene, J gene, V gene, CDR3 protein, CDR3 DNA. A D gene is named only where the DNA matches it firmly. A row's size may be missing; if present it is once, few, many or a size class.

cdr3_length: 12
clone_size: few
d_call: -
j_call: TRBJ1-1
v_call: TRBV10-2
cdr3_aa: CASIEGGTEAFF
cdr3_nt: TGCGCCAGCATTGAGGGGGGGACTGAAGCTTTCTTT

cdr3_length: 14
clone_size: -
d_call: -
j_call: TRBJ2-7
v_call: TRBV2
cdr3_aa: CASSVDLGFHGQYF
cdr3_nt: TGTGCCAGCAGTGTCGACTTGGGTTTCCACGGGCAGTACTTC

cdr3_length: 13
clone_size: -
d_call: -
j_call: TRBJ1-1
v_call: TRBV15
cdr3_aa: CATGIDRYTEAFF
cdr3_nt: TGTGCCACCGGGATTGACAGGTACACTGAAGCTTTCTTT

cdr3_length: 17
clone_size: -
d_call: -
j_call: TRBJ1-1
v_call: TRBV4-1
cdr3_aa: CASSQVPPGFGNTEAFF
cdr3_nt: TGCGCCAGCAGCCAAGTTCCCCCCGGGTTTGGGAACACTGAAGCTTTCTTT

cdr3_length: 14
clone_size: -
d_call: -
j_call: TRBJ2-1
v_call: TRBV9
cdr3_aa: CASSVGENYNEQFF
cdr3_nt: TGTGCCAGCAGCGTAGGGGAGAACTACAATGAGCAGTTCTTC

cdr3_length: 13
clone_size: few
d_call: -
j_call: TRBJ2-1
v_call: TRBV6-1
cdr3_aa: CASSEANKREQFF
cdr3_nt: TGTGCCAGCAGTGAAGCGAACAAGCGGGAGCAGTTCTTC

cdr3_length: 17
clone_size: -
d_call: -
j_call: TRBJ2-2
v_call: TRBV1
cdr3_aa: CTSSQDPRAGYTGELFF
cdr3_nt: TGCACCAGCAGCCAAGACCCCCGAGCGGGTTACACCGGGGAGCTGTTTTTT

cdr3_length: 16
clone_size: -
d_call: TRBD2
j_call: TRBJ2-2
v_call: TRBV11-3
cdr3_aa: CASSLLAGVNTGELFF
cdr3_nt: TGTGCCAGCAGCTTACTAGCGGGAGTTAACACCGGGGAGCTGTTTTTT

cdr3_length: 15
clone_size: -
d_call: TRBD2
j_call: TRBJ2-7
v_call: TRBV9
cdr3_aa: CASSVRAGVVYEQYF
cdr3_nt: TGTGCCAGCAGCGTACGGGCGGGAGTAGTCTACGAGCAGTACTTC

cdr3_length: 14
clone_size: -
d_call: TRBD2
j_call: TRBJ2-1
v_call: TRBV10-2
cdr3_aa: CASVAGGSDNEQFF
cdr3_nt: TGCGCCAGCGTAGCGGGAGGGTCGGACAATGAGCAGTTCTTC

cdr3_length: 12
clone_size: -
d_call: -
j_call: TRBJ1-1
v_call: TRBV14
cdr3_aa: CASSPMNTEAFF
cdr3_nt: TGTGCCAGCAGCCCCATGAACACTGAAGCTTTCTTT

cdr3_length: 17
clone_size: -
d_call: -
j_call: TRBJ2-5
v_call: TRBV7-9
cdr3_aa: CASTQFDDGIGLETQYF
cdr3_nt: TGTGCCAGCACTCAGTTCGATGACGGGATAGGGTTAGAGACCCAGTACTTC

cdr3_length: 15
clone_size: -
d_call: -
j_call: TRBJ1-1
v_call: TRBV30
cdr3_aa: CAWIKGRRTNTEAFF
cdr3_nt: TGTGCCTGGATCAAAGGTCGACGGACAAACACTGAAGCTTTCTTT

cdr3_length: 15
clone_size: -
d_call: TRBD1
j_call: TRBJ1-2
v_call: TRBV6-5
cdr3_aa: CASKPRRDRSYGYTF
cdr3_nt: TGTGCCAGCAAACCTCGGAGGGACAGGTCCTATGGCTACACCTTC

cdr3_length: 16
clone_size: -
d_call: -
j_call: TRBJ2-1
v_call: TRBV7-8
cdr3_aa: CASSLGRSKTPNEQFF
cdr3_nt: TGTGCCAGCAGCTTAGGCAGGTCCAAAACACCCAATGAGCAGTTCTTC

cdr3_length: 18
clone_size: -
d_call: TRBD2
j_call: TRBJ2-2
v_call: TRBV7-3
cdr3_aa: CASSLNQWGGRNTGELFF
cdr3_nt: TGTGCCAGCAGCTTAAATCAGTGGGGCGGGAGGAACACCGGGGAGCTGTTTTTT

cdr3_length: 14
clone_size: -
d_call: -
j_call: TRBJ2-1
v_call: TRBV30
cdr3_aa: CAWSSEVSYNEQFF
cdr3_nt: TGTGCCTGGAGTTCGGAGGTCTCCTACAATGAGCAGTTCTTC

cdr3_length: 11
clone_size: -
d_call: -
j_call: TRBJ1-1
v_call: TRBV10-3
cdr3_aa: CAISQNTEAFF
cdr3_nt: TGTGCCATCAGTCAGAACACTGAAGCTTTCTTT

cdr3_length: 13
clone_size: -
d_call: TRBD1
j_call: TRBJ1-2
v_call: TRBV7-3
cdr3_aa: CASSSGQGNGYTF
cdr3_nt: TGTGCCAGCAGCTCGGGACAGGGCAATGGCTACACCTTC

cdr3_length: 16
clone_size: -
d_call: TRBD1
j_call: TRBJ2-2
v_call: TRBV10-2
cdr3_aa: CASSESTGDPRGELFF
cdr3_nt: TGCGCCAGCAGTGAGTCCACAGGGGACCCCAGGGGGGAGCTGTTTTTT

cdr3_length: 13
clone_size: -
d_call: -
j_call: TRBJ2-1
v_call: TRBV19
cdr3_aa: CASRDSVYNEQFF
cdr3_nt: TGTGCCAGTCGTGATAGCGTTTACAATGAGCAGTTCTTC

cdr3_length: 13
clone_size: -
d_call: -
j_call: TRBJ1-1
v_call: TRBV5-1
cdr3_aa: CASSLAGNTEAFF
cdr3_nt: TGCGCCAGCAGCTTGGCCGGGAACACTGAAGCTTTCTTT

cdr3_length: 17
clone_size: -
d_call: TRBD2
j_call: TRBJ2-2
v_call: TRBV4-2
cdr3_aa: CASSQARAGENTGELFF
cdr3_nt: TGTGCCAGCAGCCAGGCAAGAGCGGGAGAAAACACCGGGGAGCTGTTTTTT

cdr3_length: 12
clone_size: -
d_call: -
j_call: TRBJ1-2
v_call: TRBV19
cdr3_aa: CASSMGGYGYTF
cdr3_nt: TGTGCCAGTAGTATGGGGGGCTATGGCTACACCTTC

cdr3_length: 15
clone_size: -
d_call: -
j_call: TRBJ2-2
v_call: TRBV5-1
cdr3_aa: CASSPGTSLSGELFF
cdr3_nt: TGCGCCAGCAGCCCCGGGACATCACTCTCCGGGGAGCTGTTTTTT

cdr3_length: 16
clone_size: -
d_call: TRBD1
j_call: TRBJ1-1
v_call: TRBV30
cdr3_aa: CAWSVLFRQGRTEAFF
cdr3_nt: TGTGCCTGGAGTGTACTCTTCCGACAGGGAAGGACTGAAGCTTTCTTT

cdr3_length: 16
clone_size: -
d_call: -
j_call: TRBJ1-5
v_call: TRBV19
cdr3_aa: CASKKAGRDERQPQHF
cdr3_nt: TGTGCCAGTAAGAAGGCAGGGCGGGATGAGCGACAGCCCCAGCATTTT

cdr3_length: 17
clone_size: -
d_call: -
j_call: TRBJ1-1
v_call: TRBV7-8
cdr3_aa: CASSSDRVLSMNTEAFF
cdr3_nt: TGTGCCAGCAGCTCAGACAGAGTCCTTAGCATGAACACTGAAGCTTTCTTT

cdr3_length: 15
clone_size: -
d_call: -
j_call: TRBJ1-3
v_call: TRBV4-2
cdr3_aa: CASSQKDRSGNTIYF
cdr3_nt: TGTGCCAGCAGCCAAAAAGACAGAAGTGGAAACACCATATATTTT

cdr3_length: 14
clone_size: few
d_call: TRBD1
j_call: TRBJ2-7
v_call: TRBV6-5
cdr3_aa: CASSGQASSGEQYF
cdr3_nt: TGTGCCAGCAGTGGACAGGCTTCATCGGGCGAGCAGTACTTC

cdr3_length: 14
clone_size: few
d_call: -
j_call: TRBJ2-3
v_call: TRBV10-3
cdr3_aa: CAISVLSGEDTQYF
cdr3_nt: TGTGCCATCAGTGTTTTGTCAGGGGAAGATACGCAGTATTTT

cdr3_length: 15
clone_size: -
d_call: TRBD2
j_call: TRBJ2-5
v_call: TRBV6-5
cdr3_aa: CASSYSRTSGATQYF
cdr3_nt: TGTGCCAGCAGTTACTCTCGGACTAGTGGGGCGACCCAGTACTTC

cdr3_length: 14
clone_size: once
d_call: -
j_call: TRBJ1-5
v_call: TRBV7-9
cdr3_aa: CASSLTETPQPQHF
cdr3_nt: TGTGCCAGCAGCTTAACAGAAACACCTCAGCCCCAGCATTTT

cdr3_length: 14
clone_size: -
d_call: -
j_call: TRBJ1-4
v_call: TRBV7-2
cdr3_aa: CASSRDRVNEKLFF
cdr3_nt: TGTGCCAGCAGCAGAGACAGAGTAAATGAAAAACTGTTTTTT

cdr3_length: 13
clone_size: -
d_call: TRBD2
j_call: TRBJ2-1
v_call: TRBV15
cdr3_aa: CATSASGIGEQFF
cdr3_nt: TGTGCCACCAGCGCTAGCGGGATCGGTGAGCAGTTCTTC

cdr3_length: 16
clone_size: -
d_call: TRBD2
j_call: TRBJ2-2
v_call: TRBV19
cdr3_aa: CASSIPGTSGTGELFF
cdr3_nt: TGTGCCAGTAGTATCCCCGGGACTAGCGGGACCGGGGAGCTGTTTTTT

cdr3_length: 14
clone_size: -
d_call: TRBD2
j_call: TRBJ2-7
v_call: TRBV30
cdr3_aa: CAWSVSGRIYEQYF
cdr3_nt: TGTGCCTGGAGTGTTAGCGGGAGAATCTACGAGCAGTACTTC

cdr3_length: 15
clone_size: once
d_call: TRBD1
j_call: TRBJ2-1
v_call: TRBV2
cdr3_aa: CASSDGTGVYNEQFF
cdr3_nt: TGTGCCAGCAGTGATGGGACAGGGGTATACAATGAGCAGTTCTTC

cdr3_length: 14
clone_size: -
d_call: TRBD1
j_call: TRBJ2-7
v_call: TRBV18
cdr3_aa: CASSPIQGQYEQYF
cdr3_nt: TGTGCCAGCTCACCAATACAGGGGCAGTACGAGCAGTACTTC

cdr3_length: 16
clone_size: -
d_call: -
j_call: TRBJ2-5
v_call: TRBV4-3
cdr3_aa: CASSLGDSGIQETQYF
cdr3_nt: TGCGCCAGCAGCCTCGGGGACTCCGGGATCCAAGAGACCCAGTACTTC

cdr3_length: 14
clone_size: few
d_call: -
j_call: TRBJ1-1
v_call: TRBV5-1
cdr3_aa: CASSLERRGAWAFF
cdr3_nt: TGCGCCAGCAGCTTGGAAAGGCGGGGGGCGTGGGCTTTCTTT

cdr3_length: 15
clone_size: -
d_call: TRBD1
j_call: TRBJ1-4
v_call: TRBV7-3
cdr3_aa: CASSSGQGINEKLFF
cdr3_nt: TGTGCCAGCAGCTCGGGACAGGGGATCAATGAAAAACTGTTTTTT

cdr3_length: 13
clone_size: -
d_call: -
j_call: TRBJ2-1
v_call: TRBV19
cdr3_aa: CASSIVFGHEQFF
cdr3_nt: TGTGCCAGTAGTATCGTTTTTGGCCATGAGCAGTTCTTC

cdr3_length: 15
clone_size: few
d_call: -
j_call: TRBJ2-7
v_call: TRBV21-1
cdr3_aa: CASSKRRAGNYEQYF
cdr3_nt: TGTGCCAGCAGCAAAAGGCGAGCGGGAAACTACGAGCAGTACTTC

cdr3_length: 15
clone_size: -
d_call: -
j_call: TRBJ2-3
v_call: TRBV7-2
cdr3_aa: CASSFTEGSTDTQYF
cdr3_nt: TGTGCCAGCAGCTTCACCGAGGGATCCACAGATACGCAGTATTTT

cdr3_length: 13
clone_size: -
d_call: -
j_call: TRBJ2-7
v_call: TRBV27
cdr3_aa: CASSFLSSYEQYF
cdr3_nt: TGTGCCAGCAGTTTTCTTAGCTCCTACGAGCAGTACTTC

cdr3_length: 15
clone_size: few
d_call: -
j_call: TRBJ1-4
v_call: TRBV5-1
cdr3_aa: CASSSSGGLGEKLFF
cdr3_nt: TGCGCCAGCAGCTCTTCGGGCGGGCTGGGGGAAAAACTGTTTTTT